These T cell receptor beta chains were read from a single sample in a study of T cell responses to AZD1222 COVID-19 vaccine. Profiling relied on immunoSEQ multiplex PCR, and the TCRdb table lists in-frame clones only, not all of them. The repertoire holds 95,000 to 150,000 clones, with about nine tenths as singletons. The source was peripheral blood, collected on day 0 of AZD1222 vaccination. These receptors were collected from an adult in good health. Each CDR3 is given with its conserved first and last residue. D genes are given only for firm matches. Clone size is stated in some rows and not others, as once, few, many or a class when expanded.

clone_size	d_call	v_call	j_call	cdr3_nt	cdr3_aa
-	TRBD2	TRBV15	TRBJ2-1	TGTGCCACCAGCAGAGATGCGGGGCTAGCGGGGGGTTGGAGGTCTGAGCAGTTCTTC	CATSRDAGLAGGWRSEQFF
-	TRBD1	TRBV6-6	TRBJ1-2	TGTGCCAGCAGAAGGACAGGGGGCGACGGCTACACCTTC	CASRRTGGDGYTF
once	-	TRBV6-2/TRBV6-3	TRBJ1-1	TGTGCCAGCAGTAGGATAGGGAACATGAACACTGAAGCTTTCTTT	CASSRIGNMNTEAFF
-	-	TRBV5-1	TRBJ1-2	TGCGCCAGCAGCTTAAACGGCTATGGCTACACCTTC	CASSLNGYGYTF
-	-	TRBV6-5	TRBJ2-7	TGTGCCAGCAGCTGGCTTCAGGGGGGATACGAGCAGTACTTC	CASSWLQGGYEQYF
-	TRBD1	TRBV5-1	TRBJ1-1	TGCGCCAGCAGGACAGGGGACGTAGGTACTGAAGCTTTCTTT	CASRTGDVGTEAFF
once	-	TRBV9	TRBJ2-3	TGTGCCAGCAGCGTAGATGTAGATACGCAGTATTTT	CASSVDVDTQYF
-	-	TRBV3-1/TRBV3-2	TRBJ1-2	TGTGCCAGCAGCCAAGATAGTCAGCCAGGCGGTCGCGGCTACACCTTC	CASSQDSQPGGRGYTF
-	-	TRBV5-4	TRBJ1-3	TGTGCCAGCAGCTTGAAAGGGGCCTCTGGAAACACCATATATTTT	CASSLKGASGNTIYF
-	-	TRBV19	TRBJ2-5	TGTGCCAGTAGTATGAGGGGCGCAAAAGAGACCCAGTACTTC	CASSMRGAKETQYF
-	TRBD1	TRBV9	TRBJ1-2	TGTGCCAGCAGCGCGGGACAGCCCTATGGCTACACCTTC	CASSAGQPYGYTF
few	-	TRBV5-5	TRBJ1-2	TGTGCCAGCAGCTTGGGGCAGGAGGTGGCCTATGGCTACACCTTC	CASSLGQEVAYGYTF
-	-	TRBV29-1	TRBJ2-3	TGCAGCGTCAGGGGAATCCTCACAGATACGCAGTATTTT	CSVRGILTDTQYF
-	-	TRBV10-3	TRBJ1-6	TGTGCCATCGGGAGTGACCCATCACCCCTCCACTTT	CAIGSDPSPLHF
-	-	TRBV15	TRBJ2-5	TGTGCCACCAGCACCGGGGAGACCCAGTACTTC	CATSTGETQYF
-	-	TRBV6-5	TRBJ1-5	TGTGCCAGCAGTTACAATCTGGATAGTAGTCAGCCCCAGCATTTT	CASSYNLDSSQPQHF
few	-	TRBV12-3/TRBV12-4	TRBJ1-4	TGTGCCAGCAGTTTAGCGGAAGAACTGTTTTTT	CASSLAEELFF
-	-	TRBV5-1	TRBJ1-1	TGCGCCAGCAGCCTGTCGGGGGTTGAGGCTGAAGCTTTCTTT	CASSLSGVEAEAFF
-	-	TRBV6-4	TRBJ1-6	TGTGCCAGCAGTGACTCGGCAGGGAGGTCATCACCCCTCCACTTT	CASSDSAGRSSPLHF
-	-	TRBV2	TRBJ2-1	TGTGCCAGCAGGGGCGGTGAGCAGTTCTTC	CASRGGEQFF
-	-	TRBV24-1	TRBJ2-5	TGTGCCACCCTCAAGGGATCCACGGGAGAGACCCAGTACTTC	CATLKGSTGETQYF
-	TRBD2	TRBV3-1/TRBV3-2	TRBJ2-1	TGTGCCAGCAGTGTCCGGGGGGACTACAATGAGCAGTTCTTC	CASSVRGDYNEQFF
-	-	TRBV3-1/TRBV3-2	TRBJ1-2	TGTGCCAGCAGCCAAACCCCCGTCTATGGCTACACCTTC	CASSQTPVYGYTF
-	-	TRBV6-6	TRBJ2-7	TGTGCCAGCAGCCCAATGGGACACCGAACCTACGAGCAGTACTTC	CASSPMGHRTYEQYF
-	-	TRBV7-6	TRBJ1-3	TGTGCCAGCAGCTTAATAGGGGGGCAGACGAGCTCTGGAAACACCATATATTTT	CASSLIGGQTSSGNTIYF
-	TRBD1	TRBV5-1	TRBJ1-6	TGCGCCAGCAGCCCCGCCGGGACAGGGATTAATTCACCCCTCCACTTT	CASSPAGTGINSPLHF